The rows below give T cell receptor beta chains drawn from one sample of a study of cytomegalovirus exposure and HLA in healthy donors. Sequenced by immunoSEQ multiplex PCR; TCRdb stores in-frame clones only, minus some. The profile shows about 130,000 clones, around four fifths of them singletons. The sequencing sample was made of PBMCs. The receptors stem from a boy between 2 and 10 years old in good health and CMV-seronegative. Each CDR3 is given with its conserved first and last residue. The D gene is left open where the match is weak. Part of the rows lack a size; the others show once, few, many or a class for expanded clones.

CDR3aa: CASSLVAGGSSSYEQYF
CDR3nt: TGTGCCAGCAGCTTAGTGGCGGGGGGATCGAGCTCCTACGAGCAGTACTTC
j_gene: TRBJ2-7
abundance: once
d_gene: TRBD2
v_gene: TRBV7-2
len: 17

CDR3aa: CASSGHRAYSGNTIYF
CDR3nt: TGTGCCAGCAGCGGGCACAGGGCGTACTCTGGAAACACCATATATTTT
j_gene: TRBJ1-3
abundance: -
d_gene: -
v_gene: TRBV2
len: 16

CDR3aa: CACLADSYNEQFF
CDR3nt: TGTGCCTGTCTAGCGGACTCCTACAATGAGCAGTTCTTC
j_gene: TRBJ2-1
abundance: -
d_gene: TRBD2
v_gene: TRBV30
len: 13

CDR3aa: CSVEVRGGQETQYF
CDR3nt: TGCAGCGTTGAAGTGAGGGGGGGCCAAGAGACCCAGTACTTC
j_gene: TRBJ2-5
abundance: -
d_gene: -
v_gene: TRBV29-1
len: 14

CDR3aa: CASSYSTGASAGAFF
CDR3nt: TGTGCCAGCAGTTACTCGACCGGGGCCTCAGCGGGGGCTTTCTTT
j_gene: TRBJ1-1
abundance: -
d_gene: -
v_gene: TRBV6-5
len: 15

CDR3aa: CASMDTDWVGYGYTF
CDR3nt: TGTGCCAGCATGGACACAGATTGGGTTGGCTATGGCTACACCTTC
j_gene: TRBJ1-2
abundance: -
d_gene: -
v_gene: TRBV6-5
len: 15

CDR3aa: CASSLRAGANTGELFF
CDR3nt: TGCGCCAGCAGCTTGAGGGCGGGGGCGAACACCGGGGAGCTGTTTTTT
j_gene: TRBJ2-2
abundance: -
d_gene: TRBD2
v_gene: TRBV5-1
len: 16

CDR3aa: CSAEGAVRTDTQYF
CDR3nt: TGCAGCGCCGAAGGGGCAGTACGCACAGATACGCAGTATTTT
j_gene: TRBJ2-3
abundance: -
d_gene: -
v_gene: TRBV29-1
len: 14

CDR3aa: CASSTVRDRGYNEQFF
CDR3nt: TGTGCCAGCAGCACCGTTAGGGACAGGGGGTACAATGAGCAGTTCTTC
j_gene: TRBJ2-1
abundance: -
d_gene: TRBD1
v_gene: TRBV7-9
len: 16

CDR3aa: CASSGIAGVGNDEQFF
CDR3nt: TGTGCCAGCAGTGGGATAGCGGGAGTGGGGAATGATGAGCAGTTCTTC
j_gene: TRBJ2-1
abundance: -
d_gene: TRBD2
v_gene: TRBV2
len: 16

CDR3aa: CASSDRWATDTQYF
CDR3nt: TGTGCCAGCAGTGATAGGTGGGCCACAGATACGCAGTATTTT
j_gene: TRBJ2-3
abundance: once
d_gene: -
v_gene: TRBV6-5
len: 14

CDR3aa: CAWSVGQRGGPQHF
CDR3nt: TGTGCCTGGAGTGTGGGGCAGAGGGGAGGTCCCCAGCATTTT
j_gene: TRBJ1-5
abundance: -
d_gene: -
v_gene: TRBV30
len: 14

CDR3aa: CASRTGGRRGNQPQHF
CDR3nt: TGTGCCAGTAGGACAGGGGGCCGTCGGGGCAATCAGCCCCAGCATTTT
j_gene: TRBJ1-5
abundance: -
d_gene: TRBD1
v_gene: TRBV27
len: 16

CDR3aa: CSSSLEGGREKLFF
CDR3nt: TGTTCCAGCAGCTTAGAAGGGGGAAGGGAAAAACTGTTTTTT
j_gene: TRBJ1-4
abundance: -
d_gene: -
v_gene: TRBV7-9
len: 14

CDR3aa: CAIRTGQGAEETQYF
CDR3nt: TGTGCCATCCGGACGGGACAGGGGGCGGAGGAGACCCAGTACTTC
j_gene: TRBJ2-5
abundance: -
d_gene: -
v_gene: TRBV21-1
len: 15

CDR3aa: CASSYLAEGNNNEQFF
CDR3nt: TGTGCCAGCAGTTACCTAGCGGAGGGAAACAACAATGAGCAGTTCTTC
j_gene: TRBJ2-1
abundance: few
d_gene: TRBD2
v_gene: TRBV6-6
len: 16

CDR3aa: CASSSRGRSEKLFF
CDR3nt: TGTGCCAGCTCGAGCAGGGGGCGGAGTGAAAAACTGTTTTTT
j_gene: TRBJ1-4
abundance: -
d_gene: TRBD1
v_gene: TRBV28
len: 14

CDR3aa: CASSQDFYRTSGGDTQYF
CDR3nt: TGTGCCAGCAGCCAAGATTTTTACCGGACTAGCGGTGGAGATACGCAGTATTTT
j_gene: TRBJ2-3
abundance: -
d_gene: TRBD2
v_gene: TRBV4-2
len: 18

CDR3aa: CASSRRSSYNEQFF
CDR3nt: TGTGCCAGCAGTCGTAGGAGCTCCTACAATGAGCAGTTCTTC
j_gene: TRBJ2-1
abundance: -
d_gene: -
v_gene: TRBV25-1
len: 14

CDR3aa: CASSQEGTDSNQPQHF
CDR3nt: TGCGCCAGCAGCCAAGAAGGGACAGATAGCAATCAGCCCCAGCATTTT
j_gene: TRBJ1-5
abundance: -
d_gene: TRBD1
v_gene: TRBV4-1
len: 16

CDR3aa: CASSDGQAYGYTF
CDR3nt: TGTGCCAGCAGTGACGGACAGGCATATGGCTACACCTTC
j_gene: TRBJ1-2
abundance: once
d_gene: TRBD1
v_gene: TRBV6-4
len: 13